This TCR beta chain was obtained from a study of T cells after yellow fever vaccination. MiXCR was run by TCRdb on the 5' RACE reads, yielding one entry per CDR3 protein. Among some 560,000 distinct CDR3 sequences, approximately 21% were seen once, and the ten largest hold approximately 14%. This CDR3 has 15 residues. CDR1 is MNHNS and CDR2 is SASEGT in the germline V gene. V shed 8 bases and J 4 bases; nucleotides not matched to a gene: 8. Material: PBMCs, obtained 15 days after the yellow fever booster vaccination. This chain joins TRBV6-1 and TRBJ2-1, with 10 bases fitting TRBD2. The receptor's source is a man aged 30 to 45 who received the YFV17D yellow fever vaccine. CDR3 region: CASLLAGGTYNEQFF. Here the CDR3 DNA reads TGTGCCAGCCTCTTAGCGGGAGGAACTTACAATGAGCAGTTCTTC.